What follows are 6 T cell receptor beta chains derived from one specimen sequenced in a study of CD8+CD57+ T cells in acquired aplastic anemia. Using genomic DNA as the template, TCR beta VDJ and CDR3 profiling was carried out. TCRdb fed the reads into MiXCR, producing one record per CDR3 protein. The table has about 170,000 distinct CDR3 sequences, roughly 43% seen once. The authors sequenced patients whose flow cytometry had shown CD8+CD57+ cell expansion. Sample: sorted CD4+, CD8+, or CD8+CD57+ T cells (not recorded which) from PBMCs. The receptors stem from a human donor with aplastic anemia.

This sequence joins TRBV10-3 and TRBJ2-7; D remains ambiguous. Germline-derived CDR1 and CDR2 are ENHRY and SYGVKD. The CDR3 has 13 residues. V dropped 2 bases and J dropped 4 bases, with 9 bases sitting between them. The CDR3 here is CAISEGRSYEQYF. The CDR3, as DNA: TGTGCCATCAGTGAGGGCAGAAGTTACGAGCAGTACTTC.

The rearrangement links TRBV3-1 to TRBJ2-1; 13 bases align to TRBD2. Germline CDR1 is LGHDT and CDR2 is YNNKEL (reference sequence). After removal of 3 bases from V and 2 bases from J, the junction contained 4 bases not matched to a gene. This CDR3 contains 17 residues. DNA of the CDR3: TGTGCCAGCAGCCACGGGACTAGCGGGGTCCCCTACAATGAGCAGTTCTTC. Translation gives CASSHGTSGVPYNEQFF.

This chain connects TRBV15 to TRBJ2-2; 11 nucleotides align to TRBD2. The CDR3 is made up of 18 amino acids. Germline V gene sequence: CDR1 LNHNV, CDR2 YYDKDF (reference sequence). Unmatched junction bases numbered 10, after V lost 0 bases and J lost 7 bases. The CDR3 nucleotides are TGTGCCACCAGCAGAGAGGGTAGCGGGGGGGTCCAAGGCGGGGAGCTGTTTTTT. Amino acids: CATSREGSGGVQGGELFF.

This clonotype occurred many times. The junction does not match germline at one end; this may be a read error. The chain links TRBV9 to TRBJ1-5; TRBD1 might be the D (6 bases). Germline lookup yields CDR1 SGDLS and CDR2 YYNGEE. The CDR3 is 14 residues long. CDR3 residues: CASSDRVSSQPQHF. For the CDR3, the DNA is TGTGCCAGCAGCGACAGGGTAAGCAGTCAGCCCCAGCATTTT.

This clonotype came up many times. The chain uses TRBV12-3 or TRBV12-4 and TRBJ2-1; tentative D call: TRBD2 (5 bases). Trimming removed 3 bases at V and 9 bases at J, with 15 bases between. This CDR3 contains 14 residues. The chain's CDR3 is CASSFGTRAVEQFF. Written as DNA, the CDR3 is TGTGCCAGCAGTTTCGGCACTAGGGCGGTTGAGCAGTTCTTC.

The gene calls are TRBV7-2 and TRBJ2-5; 9 bases map to TRBD1. J was trimmed by 7 bases and V by 8 bases; bases with no gene match: 8. The V gene's germline CDR1 is SGHTA and CDR2 FQGNSA. The CDR3 runs 13 residues. The CDR3 here is CASSPRQGGTQYF. The CDR3, as DNA: TGTGCCAGCTCACCCAGACAGGGGGGGACCCAGTACTTC.